This T cell receptor beta chain was captured by sequencing in a study of shared clonotypes between healthy human individuals. HIV-negative, healthy adults without recent acute infections or vaccinations were the donors. Germline CDR1 reads SEHNR; CDR2 reads FQNEAQ (reference sequence). This CDR3 spans 14 amino acids. V was clipped by 5 bases and J by 0 bases, with 9 bases between them. Overall study results and limits: Measured sharing among donors was expected to vary with sequencing depth.

With regard to this clone: Antigen: not known.

This table comes from immunoSEQ multiplex PCR, and its TCRdb copy is limited to in-frame clones, with some not included. The table has 2 million to 3 million clones, 80% to 95% seen once. What was sequenced was naive CD4+ T cells from PBMCs. Subset: CD45RA+ positively selected. This receptor was identified in a young man in good health. Some clones in this sample may be carry-over from other donors' samples. The chain is built from TRBV7-9 and TRBJ2-3, with a weak D call TRBD2 (6 bases). CDR3 region: CASSGGASTDTQYF. CDR3 bases: TGTGCCAGCAGCGGAGGGGCTAGCACAGATACGCAGTATTTT.